These 21 T cell receptor beta chains originate from one sample sequenced in a study of CD8 T cells in ankylosing spondylitis. Using its own MiXCR run on the 5' RACE reads, TCRdb lists one record per CDR3 protein. This table has about 90,000 distinct CDR3 sequences, 27% appearing once. Material for sequencing was blood, either unsorted or a sorted T cell fraction (not recorded which). The receptor set was obtained from a male donor with ankylosing spondylitis or in good health (not recorded which).

This clonotype was counted a single time. The V and J genes are TRBV5-1 and TRBJ1-1; 8 bases are shared with TRBD1. CDR3 length equals 16 residues. J gave up 2 bases and V 0 bases, and 6 bases lay outside the gene matches. Germline V gene sequence: CDR1 SGHRS, CDR2 YFSETQ. The CDR3 DNA sequence: TGCGCCAGCAGCTTGGGAGACAGGGGCCTAAACACTGAAGCTTTCTTT. This codes for CASSLGDRGLNTEAFF.

This clonotype was seen more than once but under ten times. The rearrangement joins TRBV12-5 to TRBJ2-1; 13 bases line up with TRBD2. Germline trimming cut 0 bases from V and 4 bases from J; bases unmatched to any gene: 9. The CDR3 spans 19 residues. CDR1 is LGHNT and CDR2 is FRNRAP in the germline V gene. The CDR3 here is CASGLVGLAGAVPYNEQFF. The DNA of the CDR3 is TGTGCTAGTGGTTTGGTTGGACTAGCGGGGGCTGTCCCGTACAATGAGCAGTTCTTC.

The chain is built from TRBV7-8 and TRBJ1-2; 8 bases match TRBD1. Germline loops: CDR1 SGHVS, CDR2 FQNEAQ. J lost 4 bases, V lost 2 bases, and 6 bases had no gene match. The CDR3 contains 15 residues. CDR3 bases: TGTGCCAGCAGCTTAACCAGGGGGCCAGGCTATGGCTACACCTTC. Residues: CASSLTRGPGYGYTF.

The chain uses TRBV5-1 and TRBJ1-4, with D unclear. V gave up 3 bases and J gave up 5 bases, with 8 bases separating them. The CDR3 extends over 13 amino acids. CDR1 is SGHRS and CDR2 is YFSETQ in the germline V gene. The CDR3 sequence: CASSSADNEKLFF. As DNA, the CDR3 is TGCGCCAGCAGCTCCGCAGACAATGAAAAACTGTTTTTT. The full variable domain, rest sourced from reference TRBV5-1 and TRBJ1-4, is KAGVTQTPRYLIKTRGQQVTLSCSPISGHRSVSWYQQTPGQGLQFLFEYFSETQRNKGNFPGRFSGRQFSNSRSEMNVSTLELGDSALYLCASSSADNEKLFFGSGTQLSVL.

This clonotype was picked up a small number of times. The CDR3 sequence is CSARLGNYGYTF. CDR3 DNA sequence: TGCAGTGCTAGATTGGGAAACTATGGCTACACCTTC. This chain joins TRBV20-1 and TRBJ1-2, with unresolved D. The CDR3 has 12 residues. Germline CDR1 reads DFQATT; CDR2 reads SNEGSKA (reference sequence). Trimming cost V 2 bases and J 2 bases, with 6 bases left between them.

This clonotype was seen ten or more times. This rearrangement joins TRBV20-1 to TRBJ2-7, with 9 positions matching TRBD1. The CDR3 is 15 amino acids. J was trimmed by 3 bases and V by 6 bases; bases with no gene match: 12. Per germline, CDR1 DFQATT and CDR2 SNEGSKA (reference sequence). CDR3 in DNA: TGCAGTGCCGCTTTGCCGGGACAGGGAAACTACGAGCAGTACTTC. Translated, it gives CSAALPGQGNYEQYF.

The chain recombines TRBV11-2 with TRBJ2-1; a weak D match, TRBD2 (6 bases). This CDR3 has 14 residues. Trimming took 5 bases from V and 5 from J, leaving 13 bases between them. Per germline, CDR1 SGHAT and CDR2 FQNNGV. CDR3 in amino acids: CASSRGTSNNEQFF. The CDR3 DNA follows: TGTGCCAGCAGCCGTGGGACTTCTAACAATGAGCAGTTCTTC.

This clonotype was found a few times. The V and J genes are TRBV7-2 and TRBJ1-2; 7 bases agree with TRBD1. Germline V lookup: CDR1 SGHTA, CDR2 FQGNSA. This CDR3 region has 14 residues. Trimming at V came to 3 bases and at J to 4 bases, leaving 5 bases not matched to a gene. The CDR3: CASSFSGGSYGYTF. CDR3 DNA sequence: TGTGCCAGCAGCTTCTCAGGGGGGAGCTATGGCTACACCTTC.

This clonotype has only a few counts. The rearrangement joins TRBV10-3 to TRBJ2-7; 7 bases are a match to TRBD1. Looked up from germline, CDR1 is ENHRY and CDR2 is SYGVKD. The CDR3 has 13 amino acids. V gave up 6 bases and J gave up 3 bases; unmatched junction bases: 5. The chain's CDR3 is CAISLDRNYEQYV. CDR3 DNA: TGTGCCATCAGCCTGGACAGGAACTACGAGCAGTACGTC.

This clonotype was picked up a small number of times. V and J are TRBV9 and TRBJ2-5, with 7 positions matching TRBD1. The V gene end was trimmed by 4 bases and the J gene end by 4 bases; junction bases not matched to a gene: 7. Germline CDR1 SGDLS, CDR2 YYNGEE. The CDR3 contains 14 residues. The CDR3 reads CASSSHRGGETQYF. DNA for the CDR3: TGTGCCAGCAGCTCCCACAGGGGTGGAGAGACCCAGTACTTC.

The chain carries TRBV12-3 or TRBV12-4 and TRBJ2-2, with 7 nucleotides matching TRBD1. V gave up 3 bases and J gave up 6 bases; unmatched junction bases: 1. The CDR3 sequence is 13 residues long. CDR3 nucleotide sequence: TGTGCCAGCAGTTTTAGGGGGCCCGGGGAGCTGTTTTTT. It yields the protein CASSFRGPGELFF.

The V and J genes are TRBV7-2 and TRBJ1-3, with TRBD1 as a possible D gene (5 bases). The CDR3 extends over 16 amino acids. V was cut by 1 base and J by 0 bases, with 10 bases left in between. Per the germline V gene, CDR1 is SGHTA and CDR2 is FQGNSA. This chain's CDR3 is CASSLDSGLSGNTIYF. CDR3 DNA: TGTGCCAGCAGCTTAGACTCGGGGCTCTCTGGAAACACCATATATTTT.

The chain employs TRBV5-1 and TRBJ2-5, with 8 bases lining up with TRBD2. Germline values: CDR1 SGHRS, CDR2 YFSETQ. The junction had 6 bases not matched to a gene; V was cut back by 0 bases and J by 5 bases. This CDR3 is built from 15 residues. The chain's CDR3 is CASSLVSGDGETQYF. The CDR3 region has the DNA TGCGCCAGCAGCTTGGTTAGCGGGGACGGGGAGACCCAGTACTTC.

This rearrangement joins TRBV20-1 to TRBJ2-1, with 8 bases identical to TRBD2. V was pared by 4 bases and J by 4 bases, with 0 bases of the junction left unmatched. This CDR3 contains 12 residues. In germline, CDR1 is DFQATT, CDR2 SNEGSKA (reference sequence). This CDR3 reads CSAKRGYNEQFF. Here the CDR3 DNA reads TGCAGTGCTAAGCGGGGGTACAATGAGCAGTTCTTC.

The rearrangement links TRBV27 to TRBJ2-3; 11 bases are a match to TRBD2. The CDR3 consists of 15 residues. The J segment lost 4 bases and the V segment lost 5 bases, leaving 5 bases of the junction unmatched. The germline V gene encodes CDR1 MNHEY and CDR2 SMNVEV (reference sequence). CDR3 DNA sequence: TGTGCCAGCAGTCCTTATAGCGGGGGGGCAGATACGCAGTATTTT. Its protein is CASSPYSGGADTQYF.

V usage is TRBV12-3 or TRBV12-4 and J usage is TRBJ2-1; 10 nucleotides agree with TRBD2. This CDR3 has 14 amino acids. The ends lost 3 bases at V and 5 bases at J; junction bases unmatched: 1. CDR3 in amino acids: CASSFGLADNEQFF. The CDR3 region has the DNA TGTGCCAGCAGTTTCGGACTAGCGGACAATGAGCAGTTCTTC.

This clonotype has only a few counts. The rearrangement links TRBV10-3 to TRBJ2-6; perhaps D is TRBD1 or TRBD2 (7 bases each). V lost 10 bases and J 2 bases, leaving 15 bases between the germline ends. Germline lookup yields CDR1 ENHRY and CDR2 SYGVKD. The CDR3 length is 15 residues. For the CDR3, the DNA is TGTGCCAGTAGGGGGGGGACAGCTGGGGCCAACGTCCTGACTTTC. As protein: CASRGGTAGANVLTF.

J is TRBJ2-5 and V is TRBV12-3 or TRBV12-4, with D possibly being TRBD2 (6 bases). The V end was cut by 3 bases, the J end by 5 bases, with 10 bases between. This CDR3 region has 13 residues. The CDR3 DNA reads TGTGCCAGCAGTTTTGATGGAGGGGAGACCCAGTACTTC. Encoded protein: CASSFDGGETQYF.

This clonotype appeared a few times. The V call is TRBV7-9, the J call TRBJ2-2; TRBD2 matches 8 bases. The CDR3 length is 17 residues. Germline trimming cut 4 bases from V and 2 bases from J; bases unmatched to any gene: 9. Germline values: CDR1 SEHNR, CDR2 FQNEAQ (reference sequence). Here the CDR3 reads CASSSFRLARNTGELFF. CDR3 coding DNA: TGTGCCAGCAGCTCCTTTCGACTAGCGCGAAACACCGGGGAGCTGTTTTTT. The variable domain in full, with the rest retrieved from reference TRBV7-9 and TRBJ2-2, is DTGVSQNPRHKITKRGQNVTFRCDPISEHNRLYWYRQTLGQGPEFLTYFQNEAQLEKSRLLSDRFSAERPKGSFSTLEIQRTEQGDSAMYLCASSSFRLARNTGELFFGEGSRLTVL.

This rearrangement joins TRBV6-5 to TRBJ1-1; D uncertain. Germline lookup yields CDR1 MNHEY and CDR2 SVGAGI. V gave up 0 bases and J gave up 1 base, with 9 bases separating them. This CDR3 has 15 amino acids. The CDR3 nucleotides read TGTGCCAGCAGTTACTCGTATGCGGGGAACACTGAAGCTTTCTTT. Translation: CASSYSYAGNTEAFF.

V usage is TRBV27 and J usage is TRBJ2-7; 12 bases line up with TRBD2. The CDR3 is made up of 17 amino acids. The V segment lost 3 bases and the J segment 0 bases; nucleotides outside the gene matches: 6. Per germline, CDR1 MNHEY and CDR2 SMNVEV (reference sequence). CDR3 DNA: TGTGCCAGCAGTTTTAGGCTAGCGGGAGGGCTCTCCTACGAGCAGTACTTC. Translated: CASSFRLAGGLSYEQYF.